The entry below describes one T cell receptor (beta chain). Its cognate antigen is unknown. The data were obtained in a study of shared clonotypes between healthy human individuals. The study ran the assay at deep level. The repertoire was sequenced with immunoSEQ multiplex PCR; TCRdb's copy has only in-frame clones and lacks some. The profile covers about 490,000 clones, with over 75% appearing a single time and over 9.5% taken by the ten largest. Points from the study as a whole: A limitation of the genetic and exposure-history diversity represented arose from few donors.

Looked up from germline, CDR1 is MDHEN and CDR2 is SYDVKM. Deletions cut 6 bases from V and 1 base from J, with 14 bases between. The CDR3 totals 15 residues. The genes are TRBV28 and TRBJ2-3; D ambiguous. The sequenced material came from PBMCs. This TCR was sampled from a woman aged 40 to 49 in good health. Some clones in this sample may be carry-over from other donors' samples. In DNA, the CDR3 is TGTGCCAGCAGCATATGGGTCCGGGGCACAGATACGCAGTATTTT. Encoded protein: CASSIWVRGTDTQYF.